The 29 T cell receptor beta chains below all came from one sample that was sequenced in a study of blood T cell repertoires in COVID-19. Generated by immunoSEQ multiplex PCR, the TCRdb table keeps only in-frame clones and is missing some. The data contain around 300,000 clones, more than 75% of them singletons. Sequencing was done on a sample of PBMCs or T cells enriched from blood (not recorded which). These receptors were obtained from a woman aged 30 to 39 who had recovered from COVID-19.

This rearrangement joins TRBV5-1 to TRBJ1-5, with D unresolved. Looked up from germline, CDR1 is SGHRS and CDR2 is YFSETQ. The CDR3 runs to 17 residues. The ends were cut back, 4 bases at V and 0 bases at J, with 17 bases in the middle. This CDR3 reads CASSVGDGGPSNQPQHF. The DNA for the CDR3 is TGCGCCAGCAGCGTCGGAGACGGCGGGCCTAGCAATCAGCCCCAGCATTTT.

The chain couples TRBV29-1 to TRBJ1-2, with D maybe TRBD1 (5 bases). In germline, CDR1 is SQVTM, CDR2 ANQGSEA. The CDR3 extends over 11 amino acids. V was shortened by 3 bases and J by 6 bases, with 8 bases between the two germline ends. CDR3 DNA: TGCAGCGTTGATGCGGGGGATGGCTACACCTTC. Translation gives CSVDAGDGYTF.

The genes are TRBV28 and TRBJ1-5; no firm D call. Germline V gene lookup returns CDR1 MDHEN and CDR2 SYDVKM. V was trimmed by 7 bases and J by 1 base, leaving 14 bases between them. CDR3 size: 15 residues. The CDR3 reads CASTFTALSNQPQHF. DNA of the CDR3: TGTGCCAGCACTTTTACAGCCTTAAGCAATCAGCCCCAGCATTTT.

The genes are TRBV4-1 and TRBJ1-1; D unresolved. The germline V gene has CDR1 MGHRA and CDR2 YSYEKL. The germline V and J ends were trimmed by 4 bases and 9 bases, with 15 bases remaining between them. The CDR3 covers 13 residues. CDR3 region: CASSLQWRVKAFF. In DNA form, the CDR3 reads TGCGCCAGCAGCCTCCAGTGGCGGGTTAAAGCTTTCTTT.

The chain joins TRBV27 to TRBJ1-2; 7 nucleotides match TRBD1. CDR1 is MNHEY and CDR2 is SMNVEV in the germline V gene (reference sequence). V was clipped by 6 bases and J by 7 bases; unmatched bases: 8. The CDR3 covers 13 residues. CDR3 amino acids: CASRPTGQFGYTF. DNA of the CDR3: TGTGCCAGCAGGCCTACGGGACAGTTTGGCTACACCTTC.

This clone was observed once. The rearrangement joins TRBV11-3 to TRBJ2-5; 8 bases match TRBD2. This CDR3 has 14 amino acids. Germline V gene lookup returns CDR1 SGHNT and CDR2 YENEEA. V lost 2 bases and J lost 3; bases outside the gene matches: 2. CDR3 sequence reads: CASSLTGGEETQYF. The CDR3 coding sequence is TGTGCCAGCAGCTTAACGGGGGGGGAAGAGACCCAGTACTTC.

This clone was seen more than once but under ten times. J is TRBJ2-7 and V is TRBV29-1; D might be TRBD2 (5 bases). The CDR3 sequence is 15 residues long. V was shortened by 5 bases and J by 5 bases, with 22 bases between the two germline ends. From germline, CDR1 is SQVTM and CDR2 ANQGSEA. Written as DNA, the CDR3 is TGCAGCGTTCCTGGACTCTCGTCCCAGAGGAACGAGCAGTACTTC. It yields the protein CSVPGLSSQRNEQYF.

V usage is TRBV5-1 and J usage is TRBJ2-3; D may be TRBD1 (6 bases). V lost 4 bases, J lost 0 bases, and 15 bases lay in between. The CDR3 sequence is 16 residues long. Looked up from germline, CDR1 is SGHRS and CDR2 is YFSETQ. DNA for the CDR3: TGCGCCAGCAGCCGGGCGTTGCAGGGGAGCACAGATACGCAGTATTTT. It codes for CASSRALQGSTDTQYF.

The genes are TRBV5-1 and TRBJ2-5, with 11 bases identical to TRBD1. The CDR3 is 16 amino acids. The germline V gene encodes CDR1 SGHRS and CDR2 YFSETQ. V shed 3 bases and J 5 bases; nucleotides not matched to a gene: 9. CDR3 loop: CASSSGTGGRWETQYF. The CDR3 region has the DNA TGCGCCAGCAGCTCCGGGACAGGGGGGCGGTGGGAGACCCAGTACTTC.

The chain couples TRBV30 to TRBJ1-6; the D gene is possibly TRBD1 (5 bases). Germline V lookup: CDR1 GTSNPN, CDR2 SVGIG (reference sequence). The CDR3 sequence is 13 residues long. The V gene lost 1 base and the J gene lost 14 bases, with 15 bases spanning the gap. CDR3 sequence reads: CAWSAGAGGSLHF. CDR3 nucleotide sequence: TGTGCCTGGAGTGCCGGGGCCGGGGGGTCCCTCCACTTT.

The rearrangement joins TRBV12-1 to TRBJ2-1; the table's D call TRBD2 went unverified against the DNA. TRBV12-1 is given as a pseudogene. This CDR3 has 16 residues. CDR3 loop: CASSSLGGPLPNEQFF. The DNA for the CDR3 is TGTGCCAGCAGCTCCCTGGGGGGGCCCCTACCCAATGAGCAGTTCTTC.

This clone was observed once. The chain employs TRBV5-1 and TRBJ1-1, with 9 bases fitting TRBD1. The germline gives CDR1 SGHRS, CDR2 YFSETQ. Unmatched junction bases numbered 4, after V lost 3 bases and J lost 1 base. CDR3 length: 15 residues. CDR3 residues: CASSWRGQGNTEAFF. The CDR3, as DNA: TGCGCCAGCAGCTGGAGGGGACAGGGGAACACTGAAGCTTTCTTT.

J is TRBJ2-3 and V is TRBV3-1 (or the pseudogene TRBV3-2); 7 nucleotides agree with TRBD2. The length of the CDR3 is 16 residues. The V gene end was trimmed by 0 bases and the J gene end by 4 bases; junction bases not matched to a gene: 7. Germline CDR1 reads LGHDT; CDR2 reads YNNKEL (reference sequence). CDR3 DNA sequence: TGTGCCAGCAGCCAAGACGTGGGCGGGGGATCAGATACGCAGTATTTT. As protein: CASSQDVGGGSDTQYF.

The chain is built from TRBV5-4 and TRBJ1-4, with no clear D. Germline CDR1 and CDR2: SGHNT and YYREEE (reference sequence). Trimming removed 0 bases from V and 4 bases from J, with 13 bases in between. There are 16 residues in the CDR3. The CDR3 nucleotides read TGTGCCAGCAGCTTGGCTGGGCAGCCAGTTAATGAAAAACTGTTTTTT. Translating gives CASSLAGQPVNEKLFF.

The chain is built from TRBV19 and TRBJ1-3; D not certain. Germline CDR1 and CDR2: LNHDA and SQIVND (reference sequence). Trimming took off 0 bases at V and 4 bases at J, with 10 bases between the two ends. This CDR3 comprises 15 residues. This CDR3 reads CASSIEERAGNTIYF. The CDR3 coding sequence is TGTGCCAGTAGTATAGAAGAGAGGGCGGGAAACACCATATATTTT.

The V gene is TRBV28, the J gene TRBJ1-4, with TRBD1 identical over 11 bases. With 6 bases clipped from V and 7 bases from J, the junction kept 13 bases outside the gene matches. The CDR3 covers 17 residues. The germline V gene has CDR1 MDHEN and CDR2 SYDVKM. Here the CDR3 reads CASSPGQGARWSEKLFF. DNA of the CDR3: TGTGCCAGCAGCCCCGGACAGGGGGCGAGATGGAGTGAAAAACTGTTTTTT.

This clone occurred once. The chain employs TRBV6-5 and TRBJ2-5, with D possibly TRBD2 on 5 matching bases. Trimming removed 7 bases at V and 4 bases at J, with 19 bases between. Germline CDR1 is MNHEY and CDR2 is SVGAGI. This CDR3 comprises 15 residues. As DNA, the CDR3 is TGTGCCAGCAATCCCCTAGACCCCCGGGGAGAGACCCAGTACTTC. As protein: CASNPLDPRGETQYF.

The chain recombines TRBV6-5 with TRBJ2-7; D might be TRBD2 (6 bases). Trimming stripped 4 bases from V and 7 bases from J, with 17 bases between. The CDR3 extends over 14 amino acids. CDR1 is MNHEY and CDR2 is SVGAGI in the germline V gene. The CDR3 DNA follows: TGTGCCAGCAGTTTGCGGGACTCCGGACCGGAGCAGTACTTC. It encodes CASSLRDSGPEQYF.

V usage is TRBV6-5 and J usage is TRBJ1-4; 7 nucleotides line up with TRBD1. The CDR3 length is 15 residues. Unmatched junction bases numbered 5, after V lost 5 bases and J lost 2 bases. CDR1 is MNHEY, CDR2 SVGAGI, per germline. This CDR3 reads CASSTHRGTNEKLFF. DNA for the CDR3: TGTGCCAGCAGTACCCACAGGGGTACTAATGAAAAACTGTTTTTT.

The chain employs TRBV5-1 and TRBJ2-3; TRBD1 matches 8 bases. Germline assignment: CDR1 SGHRS and CDR2 YFSETQ. The CDR3 runs 16 residues. V gave up 0 bases and J gave up 3 bases; unmatched junction bases: 6. The CDR3 bases are TGCGCCAGCAGCTTGGGCAGGGGGCAAGGGACAGATACGCAGTATTTT. Protein product: CASSLGRGQGTDTQYF.

The rearrangement links TRBV2 to TRBJ1-5; possibly TRBD1 for D (5 bases). The CDR3 extends over 17 amino acids. CDR1 is SNHLY and CDR2 is FYNNEI in the germline V gene. Between the trimmed V and J ends, which lost 5 bases and 0 bases, there was a span of 17 bases. CDR3 nucleotides: TGTGCCAGCAGTATCCTTGGGACGGACTATAGCAATCAGCCCCAGCATTTT. Residues: CASSILGTDYSNQPQHF. The variable domain in full, with the rest retrieved from reference TRBV2 and TRBJ1-5, is EPEVTQTPSHQVTQMGQEVILRCVPISNHLYFYWYRQILGQKVEFLVSFYNNEISEKSEIFDDQFSVERPDGSNFTLKIRSTKLEDSAMYFCASSILGTDYSNQPQHFGDGTRLSIL.

The rearrangement joins TRBV5-1 to TRBJ2-5; weak D call: TRBD2 (6 bases). Germline V lookup: CDR1 SGHRS, CDR2 YFSETQ. Trimming removed 3 bases at V and 5 bases at J, with 8 bases between. The CDR3 length is 12 residues. CDR3 sequence reads: CASSSSGETQYF. The CDR3 nucleotides read TGCGCCAGCAGCTCGAGCGGGGAGACCCAGTACTTC. The variable domain in full, completed from reference TRBV5-1 and TRBJ2-5, reads KAGVTQTPRYLIKTRGQQVTLSCSPISGHRSVSWYQQTPGQGLQFLFEYFSETQRNKGNFPGRFSGRQFSNSRSEMNVSTLELGDSALYLCASSSSGETQYFGPGTRLLVL.

V and J are TRBV29-1 and TRBJ2-1, with TRBD1 as a possible D gene (5 bases). Trimming removed 1 base from V and 9 bases from J, with 10 bases in between. The length of the CDR3 is 12 residues. Germline V gene lookup returns CDR1 SQVTM and CDR2 ANQGSEA. The CDR3 nucleotides read TGCAGCGTTGAAGCAGGGCGAGTTGAGCAGTTCTTC. Translating gives CSVEAGRVEQFF.

J is TRBJ2-7 and V is TRBV5-1; 13 nucleotides align to TRBD2. Unmatched junction bases numbered 7, after V lost 4 bases and J lost 6 bases. CDR3 size: 15 residues. Germline V lookup: CDR1 SGHRS, CDR2 YFSETQ. The CDR3 DNA reads TGCGCCAGCAGCCCGACTAGCGGGGGGCCGTCCGAGCAGTACTTC. It yields the protein CASSPTSGGPSEQYF.

The CDR3 region has the DNA TGTGCCAGCAGCCAAGGGGCCCACCTCTATGGCTACACCTTC. As protein: CASSQGAHLYGYTF. This chain uses TRBV3-1 (or the pseudogene TRBV3-2) with TRBJ1-2; D uncertain. Germline lookup yields CDR1 LGHDT and CDR2 YNNKEL (reference sequence). This CDR3 spans 14 amino acids. With 1 base removed from V and 4 bases from J, the gap between germline ends came to 10 bases.

The chain carries TRBV4-3 and TRBJ2-3; 9 bases agree with TRBD1. From germline, CDR1 is LGHNA and CDR2 YSLEER. The CDR3 sequence is 17 residues long. V lost 0 bases to trimming and J lost 2 bases; unmatched junction nucleotides: 6. This CDR3 is CASSQEPGQGSTDTQYF. As DNA, the CDR3 is TGCGCCAGCAGCCAAGAGCCGGGACAGGGCTCCACAGATACGCAGTATTTT.

The chain has TRBV28 and TRBJ1-4; no clear D gene. Germline V lookup: CDR1 MDHEN, CDR2 SYDVKM. Trimming removed 7 bases from V and 7 bases from J, with 10 bases in between. The CDR3 consists of 12 residues. CDR3 amino acids: CASNRGREKLFF. As DNA, the CDR3 is TGTGCCAGCAATCGAGGGCGTGAAAAACTGTTTTTT.

The genes are TRBV28 and TRBJ1-1, with D hard to call. In germline, CDR1 is MDHEN, CDR2 SYDVKM. There are 14 residues in the CDR3. V lost 1 base and J lost 3, with 9 bases in between. CDR3 sequence: CASSLLRGHTEAFF. DNA for the CDR3: TGTGCCAGCAGTTTATTGCGTGGTCACACTGAAGCTTTCTTT.

This clone was counted once. The V call is TRBV16, the J call TRBJ2-2; D gene uncertain. V was clipped by 1 base and J by 0 bases, with 6 bases between them. Per germline, CDR1 KGHSY and CDR2 FQNENV. This CDR3 spans 15 amino acids. The CDR3 loop reads CASSQYSTNTGELFF. For the CDR3, the DNA is TGTGCCAGCAGCCAATACAGTACGAACACCGGGGAGCTGTTTTTT.